These 10 T cell receptor beta chains share one sample of origin, sequenced in a study of shared clonotypes between healthy human individuals (TCRdb year 2020). The method behind the library was the immunoSEQ multiplex PCR assay. TCRdb took this table from immuneACCESS and kept in-frame rearrangements with V and J called. Such tables lack part of the clones; where checked against another copy, unresolved V genes explain under half of the gap, and the rest is unexplained. The sample profile shows over 300,000 clones; 80% to 90% of them were found once. Under 20% of the sample goes to the ten largest clones. Sequencing input: memory CD8+ T cells sorted from blood. Taken with the paper, the label for cell subset or site translates to: CD45RO+ cells pooled with CCR7-negative TemRA cells. These receptors all come from a man between 18 and 35 years old in good health.

The chain carries TRBV5-6 and TRBJ2-2; maybe TRBD1 (6 bases). CDR1 is SGHDT and CDR2 is YYEEEE in the germline V gene. Trimming removed 6 bases at V and 4 bases at J, with 10 bases between. This CDR3 is built from 13 residues. CDR3 DNA sequence: TGTGCCAGCAACTCAGGGGTCACCGGGGAGCTGTTTTTT. This sequence encodes CASNSGVTGELFF.

V is TRBV7-9 and J is TRBJ2-1; maybe TRBD2 (6 bases). Trimming left V 2 bases short and J 8 bases short, with 19 bases between. The CDR3 runs to 16 residues. Germline CDR1 reads SEHNR; CDR2 reads FQNEAQ (reference sequence). The CDR3 region has the DNA TGTGCCAGCAGCTTACCCCGACTAGTGGAGTTAGATGAGCAGTTCTTC. Protein sequence: CASSLPRLVELDEQFF.

In its sample, this clone was seen many times. Additional DNA sequences in this sample encode the identical CDR3. The chain combines TRBV4-1 with TRBJ2-7, with TRBD1 matching 9 bases. This CDR3 comprises 15 residues. With V trimmed by 1 base and J by 2 bases, 3 bases remained unmatched. Germline assignment: CDR1 MGHRA and CDR2 YSYEKL. The CDR3 reads CASSQVGTGPYEQYF. The CDR3 coding sequence is TGCGCCAGCAGCCAAGTCGGGACAGGGCCCTACGAGCAGTACTTC.

This clone appeared a few times. The chain uses TRBV19 and TRBJ2-5; TRBD2 matches 8 bases. Germline CDR1 reads LNHDA; CDR2 reads SQIVND (reference sequence). The CDR3 has 16 amino acids. The V and J ends lost 1 base and 5 bases, in that order; junction bases with no gene match: 9. CDR3 in DNA: TGTGCCAGTAGTATAGGGGGACTAGAGGCTTCGGAGACCCAGTACTTC. It is translated as CASSIGGLEASETQYF.

V gene TRBV6-5 combines with J gene TRBJ2-2, with 7 bases matching TRBD2. CDR3 length: 16 residues. Germline lookup yields CDR1 MNHEY and CDR2 SVGAGI. The J segment lost 0 bases and the V segment lost 0 bases, leaving 1 base of the junction unmatched. CDR3 coding DNA: TGTGCCAGCAGTTACTCTGCGGGAGCGAACACCGGGGAGCTGTTTTTT. This codes for CASSYSAGANTGELFF.

The chain recombines TRBV9 with TRBJ2-3, with D possibly matching TRBD1 (6 bases). V shed 3 bases and J shed 5 bases, with 13 bases lying between them. Germline V lookup: CDR1 SGDLS, CDR2 YYNGEE. The CDR3 runs 14 residues. The CDR3 loop reads CASSATGSLDTQYF. CDR3 bases: TGTGCCAGCAGCGCAACAGGGTCCCTAGATACGCAGTATTTT.

DNA for the CDR3: TGTGCCACCAGTGACGGGCACTCTGGGGCCAACGTCCTGACTTTC. Amino acids: CATSDGHSGANVLTF. V and J are TRBV15 and TRBJ2-6; no clear D. The CDR3 length is 15 residues. Looked up from germline, CDR1 is LNHNV and CDR2 is YYDKDF (reference sequence). The germline V and J ends were trimmed by 6 bases and 0 bases, with 9 bases remaining between them.

CDR3 region: CASSQEARSYGYTF. The CDR3 nucleotides are TGCGCCAGCAGCCAAGAGGCGCGTTCCTATGGCTACACCTTC. This rearrangement joins TRBV4-1 to TRBJ1-2; no reliable D call. V was cut by 0 bases and J by 4 bases, with 9 bases left in between. Germline CDR1 reads MGHRA; CDR2 reads YSYEKL. This CDR3 has 14 residues.

This clone was counted once. CDR3 nucleotides: TGCGCCAGCAGCCTATGGACAGTCCTCTCTGGAAACACCATATATTTT. Protein sequence: CASSLWTVLSGNTIYF. V gene TRBV4-1 combines with J gene TRBJ1-3; D perhaps matches TRBD1 (6 bases). The V gene lost 4 bases and the J gene lost 0 bases, with 13 bases spanning the gap. The CDR3 loop spans 16 amino acids. Germline-derived CDR1 and CDR2 are MGHRA and YSYEKL.

For the CDR3, the DNA is TGTGCCAGCAGAACTCTAGCGTCCTACGAGCAGTACTTC. Translation gives CASRTLASYEQYF. V gene TRBV27 combines with J gene TRBJ2-7; a weak D match, TRBD2 (6 bases). The CDR3 runs 13 residues. Germline values: CDR1 MNHEY, CDR2 SMNVEV (reference sequence). With 6 bases removed from V and 1 base from J, the gap between germline ends came to 10 bases.